This is a list of T cell receptor beta chains from one sample in a study of radiotherapy plus CTLA-4 blockade in lung cancer. TCRdb keeps only in-frame clones here, not all; method: immunoSEQ multiplex PCR. This table has 89,000 or so clones, roughly 80% appearing once. Source: peripheral blood, taken from a patient treated with radiotherapy plus ipilimumab. Receptors were obtained from a human donor with non-small cell lung cancer who had a partial response to radiotherapy plus ipilimumab. Both conserved end residues are trimmed from each CDR3. A D gene is named only where the DNA matches it firmly.

v_gene,d_gene,CDR3aa
TRBV7-8,-,ASSRTQGVETQY
TRBV20-1,-,RPFSSYEQY
TRBV5-1,TRBD1,ASSRWTGLYLGDRNEKLF
TRBV5-1,TRBD1,ASSVGQRNNEQF
TRBV27,TRBD2,ASSFASGGTYEQY
TRBV7-3,TRBD2,ASSLHGGGIPDTQY
TRBV27,-,ASSLNWGGLEAQY
TRBV28,-,ASGRNTGELF
TRBV2,TRBD1,ASSKTTWTGMFTDTQY
TRBV6-6,-,ASSPGGTEAF
TRBV30,-,AWSVRGGGGTQY
TRBV9,-,ASSVGGWSTDTQY
TRBV7-2,TRBD1,ASSSEPGQGYEQY
TRBV9,TRBD1,ASSGGAGQGTDTQY
TRBV30,-,AWSVGVAGELF
TRBV5-1,TRBD1,ASSLFGTGFLATEAF
TRBV2,TRBD1,ASSRPDRGFQQY
TRBV9,TRBD1,ASSVATGRGPGNTIY
TRBV28,TRBD2,ASSPLGLAGGTDTQY
TRBV11-2,-,ASSLTISYNEQF
TRBV29-1,TRBD2,SVEGVGGRQSYNEQF
TRBV7-9,-,ASSLGWGGMNEKLF
TRBV6-6,-,ASRKPGYEQY
TRBV5-4,-,ASSRTQNREGGYT
TRBV9,TRBD1,ASSPSLGQGAGETQY
TRBV7-3,TRBD1,ASSPQARGGRETQY
TRBV10-3,-,AISENSGYT
TRBV11-2,-,ASSTTANTEAF
TRBV28,-,ASREMTSSTEAF
TRBV30,TRBD2,AWIQAGGETQY
TRBV28,TRBD1,ASRTGTGDGYT
TRBV6-6,-,ASSPGGSNTEAF
TRBV5-1,TRBD2,ASSLTLPVAGSYNEQF
TRBV2,-,ASNGQTHNYGYT
TRBV6-1,-,ASREGNGIGELF
TRBV6-5,-,ASTGGTEAF
TRBV6-6,TRBD2,ASNDPRGGPQY
TRBV19,TRBD1,ASSNRDSRAEAF
TRBV2,-,ASSPQGYQETQY
TRBV5-1,-,ASSPRSSSTDTQY
TRBV10-3,TRBD1,AISVRDRGDDEQF
TRBV19,-,ASSTTGRPSGANVLT
TRBV29-1,TRBD1,SVVRDRGYNEQF
TRBV11-3,TRBD1,ASSVADRDRRTGELF
TRBV28,-,ASSLGAGIYGYT
TRBV6-5,TRBD1,ASSYGTAYYGYT
TRBV9,TRBD1,ASSTSGGSYEQY
TRBV28,TRBD1,ASNGQGGRETQY
TRBV18,-,ASSPEPSGNTIY
TRBV5-1,-,ASSWGRFGGTDTQY
TRBV19,TRBD1,ASSRQGPNLRTGELF